What follows are 5 T cell receptor beta chains derived from one specimen sequenced in a study of response to subunit inactivated influenza vaccine. TCRdb reanalysed the RT-PCR reads using MiXCR and keeps one entry per CDR3 protein. The data contain under 800,000 distinct CDR3 sequences, roughly 14% of them seen just once; the ten biggest clones take up around 7.3%. The material sequenced was PBMCs from blood, taken 14 to 15 days before vaccination. These receptors originate from a man aged 45-65 years who received an inactivated influenza vaccine.

This clonotype showed up just a few times. The rearrangement uses TRBV3-1 and TRBJ2-1, with no clear D. The CDR3 runs to 16 residues. The ends were cut back, 1 base at V and 5 bases at J, with 15 bases in the middle. The germline V gene has CDR1 LGHDT and CDR2 YNNKEL (reference sequence). The CDR3 DNA reads as TGTGCCAGCAGCCAAGGAGGTCAGGAGAAAAACAATGAGCAGTTCTTC. Amino acids: CASSQGGQEKNNEQFF.

This clonotype was seen only a few times. The V gene is TRBV27, the J gene TRBJ2-7; D is possibly TRBD2 (5 bases). V was pared by 3 bases and J by 3 bases, with 12 bases between. The CDR3 is 14 residues long. Germline CDR1 and CDR2: MNHEY and SMNVEV (reference sequence). The CDR3 protein is CASSLMLGDYEQYF. Here the CDR3 DNA reads TGTGCCAGCAGTTTGATGTTGGGAGACTACGAGCAGTACTTC.

The CDR3 region is CASSGPDGYTF. As DNA, the CDR3 is TGTGCCAGCAGCGGCCCGGATGGCTACACCTTC. The chain is built from TRBV11-2 and TRBJ1-2; no clear D. The CDR3 contains 11 residues. Germline CDR1 reads SGHAT; CDR2 reads FQNNGV. V was clipped by 5 bases and J by 6 bases, with 7 bases between them.

This clonotype was detected only a few times. The junction does not match germline at one end; this may be a read error. The V call is TRBV7-2, the J call TRBJ2-3; 9 bases line up with TRBD2. This CDR3 is 15 amino acids long. Germline V gives CDR1 SGHTA, CDR2 FQGNSA. The CDR3 sequence is CASSLVAGGTDTQYF. The CDR3 nucleotides read TGCGCCAGCAGCTTGGTAGCGGGGGGCACAGATACGCAGTATTTT. The entire variable domain, with the rest obtained from reference TRBV7-2 and TRBJ2-3, is as follows: GAGVSQSPSNKVTEKGKDVELRCDPISGHTALYWYRQSLGQGLEFLIYFQGNSAPDKSGLPSDRFSAERTGGSVSTLTIQRTQQEDSAVYLCASSLVAGGTDTQYFGPGTRLTVL.

The rearrangement joins TRBV6-2 or TRBV6-3 to TRBJ2-7; possibly TRBD2 for D (6 bases). The CDR3 sequence is 16 residues long. Per the germline V gene, CDR1 is MNHEY and CDR2 is SVGEGT. V was cut by 6 bases and J by 4 bases, with 22 bases left in between. The CDR3 DNA sequence: TGTGCCAGCAGCCTACTAGCAACGGGCTTCGAATACGAGCAGTACTTC. Protein sequence: CASSLLATGFEYEQYF.